This T cell receptor (beta chain) was sequenced in a study of T cells in localized non-small cell lung cancer. The method was immunoSEQ multiplex PCR; TCRdb's version includes in-frame clones alone and lacks a portion of them. Found here are more than 1,000 clones, 20% to 25% of them singletons; the top ten hold around 21%. Relative to its sample, this clone is medium-sized. The CDR3 spans 16 residues. Germline CDR1 reads SGHNT; CDR2 reads YENEEA. Trimming at V came to 5 bases and at J to 4 bases, leaving 9 bases not matched to a gene. The input for sequencing was normal lung tissue next to the tumor, taken before any cancer treatment. The sequence was collected from a man aged 40 to 75 with stage III squamous cell lung carcinoma. The rearrangement joins TRBV11-3 to TRBJ2-2; 8 bases map to TRBD2. Here the CDR3 DNA reads TGTGCCAGCAGCCAAGTTCAGGCGGGAGGCACCGGGGAGCTGTTTTTT. Translating gives CASSQVQAGGTGELFF.